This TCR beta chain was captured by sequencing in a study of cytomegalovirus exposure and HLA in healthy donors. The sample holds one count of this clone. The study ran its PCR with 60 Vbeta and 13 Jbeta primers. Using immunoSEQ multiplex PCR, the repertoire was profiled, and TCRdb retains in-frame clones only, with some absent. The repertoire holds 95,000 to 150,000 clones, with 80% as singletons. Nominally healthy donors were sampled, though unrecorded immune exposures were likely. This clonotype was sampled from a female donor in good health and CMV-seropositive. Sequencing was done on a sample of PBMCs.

CDR3 DNA sequence: TGCGCCAGCAGCCTCCTAGGGGCTGGCACTGAAGCTTTCTTT. Protein product: CASSLLGAGTEAFF. The chain has TRBV4-3 and TRBJ1-1; tentatively, D is TRBD1 (5 bases). From germline, CDR1 is LGHNA and CDR2 YSLEER. The CDR3 is 14 amino acids. The V gene lost 4 bases and the J gene lost 4 bases, with 13 bases spanning the gap.